Each of the 18 T cell receptor beta chains below was sequenced from the same sample in a study of beta chain features in type 1 diabetes. The authors reverse transcribed all of the isolated RNA, so sequencing captured expressed TCRB transcripts. The protocol was immunoSEQ multiplex PCR, while the TCRdb copy is restricted to in-frame clones and leaves out a portion. The sample yields roughly 400,000 clones, about 16% seen once. The sequenced material came from naive CD4+ T cells from blood. The receptors come from a woman aged 18-35 years in good health.

This clone was counted between two and nine times. V is TRBV7-2 and J is TRBJ2-1; 14 bases fit TRBD2. V dropped 4 bases and J dropped 6; count of bases not matched to a gene: 5. The CDR3 is 16 residues long. Germline V gene sequence: CDR1 SGHTA, CDR2 FQGNSA. For the CDR3, the DNA is TGTGCCAGCAGCTCCCGGGGACTAGCGGGAGTCAATGAGCAGTTCTTC. Translation gives CASSSRGLAGVNEQFF. Supplemented by reference TRBV7-2 and TRBJ2-1, the full variable domain reads GAGVSQSPSNKVTEKGKDVELRCDPISGHTALYWYRQSLGQGLEFLIYFQGNSAPDKSGLPSDRFSAERTGGSVSTLTIQRTQQEDSAVYLCASSSRGLAGVNEQFFGPGTRLTVL.

This clone has just a few counts. The chain is built from TRBV11-2 and TRBJ2-5, with 8 bases identical to TRBD1. Per the germline V gene, CDR1 is SGHAT and CDR2 is FQNNGV. Trimming at V came to 5 bases and at J to 4 bases, leaving 12 bases not matched to a gene. The CDR3 has 16 residues. In DNA form, the CDR3 reads TGTGCCAGCAGCAACCACCTGGTTGGACAGGGAGAGACCCAGTACTTC. It codes for CASSNHLVGQGETQYF.

This clone has a handful of counts. This chain links TRBV6-6 with TRBJ2-7; TRBD2 agrees at 11 bases. This CDR3 is built from 16 residues. Trimming removed 1 base from V and 2 bases from J; junction bases left unmatched: 4. Germline V gives CDR1 MNHNY, CDR2 SVGAGI (reference sequence). The CDR3 protein is CASSYLLTSGTYEQYF. As DNA, the CDR3 is TGTGCCAGCAGTTACTTACTGACTAGCGGGACCTACGAGCAGTACTTC.

There are a few counts of this clone. The chain couples TRBV11-2 to TRBJ2-3; D might be TRBD1 (5 bases). CDR3 length equals 15 residues. Trimming stripped 5 bases from V and 0 bases from J, with 12 bases between. Germline CDR1 SGHAT, CDR2 FQNNGV. As DNA, the CDR3 is TGTGCCAGCAGCCCCTCGACAGCAAGCACAGATACGCAGTATTTT. Translated: CASSPSTASTDTQYF.

The sample holds a few counts of this clone. The chain employs TRBV28 and TRBJ2-4; no clear D gene. The germline gives CDR1 MDHEN, CDR2 SYDVKM. CDR3 length equals 16 residues. The germline V and J ends were trimmed by 3 bases and 2 bases, with 14 bases remaining between them. The CDR3 sequence: CASSLLQLSSKNIQYF. The CDR3 DNA reads as TGTGCCAGCAGTTTGTTACAACTTAGCTCCAAAAACATTCAGTACTTC.

The chain couples TRBV10-2 to TRBJ1-1; 8 positions agree with TRBD1. This CDR3 has 14 amino acids. After removal of 9 bases from V and 0 bases from J, the junction contained 6 bases not matched to a gene. CDR1 is WSHSY, CDR2 SAAADI, per germline. The CDR3 DNA follows: TGCGCCAGTCAGGGGGCCTCCATGAACACTGAAGCTTTCTTT. Translating gives CASQGASMNTEAFF.

The V and J genes are TRBV4-1 and TRBJ2-7, with a tentative D call TRBD1 (6 bases). The CDR3 runs 15 residues. Trimming stripped 0 bases from V and 7 bases from J, with 16 bases between. The V gene's germline CDR1 is MGHRA and CDR2 YSYEKL. The CDR3 here is CASSQDLDSVREQYF. The CDR3 DNA follows: TGCGCCAGCAGCCAAGACTTGGACAGTGTCAGAGAGCAGTACTTC.

This clone has just a few counts. The chain recombines TRBV7-2 with TRBJ2-7, with TRBD1 matching over 9 bases. The CDR3 runs to 16 residues. V shed 2 bases, J shed 0 bases, and the junction held 5 bases outside the gene matches. Germline CDR1 SGHTA, CDR2 FQGNSA. The CDR3 sequence is CASSLTTGGGSYEQYF. CDR3 nucleotide sequence: TGTGCCAGCAGCTTAACAACAGGGGGCGGCTCCTACGAGCAGTACTTC.

This clone occurred a few times. An end of the junction does not agree with germline; a read error may underlie this. The chain is built from TRBV7-7 and TRBJ2-7; TRBD2 matches 11 bases. The V gene's germline CDR1 is SSHAT and CDR2 FNYEAQ (reference sequence). There are 14 residues in the CDR3. The CDR3 spells CASSPGLADYEQYF. For the CDR3, the DNA is TGTGCTAGCAGCCCGGGACTAGCGGACTACGAGCAGTACTTC. The full variable domain, completed using reference TRBV7-7 and TRBJ2-7, is GAGVSQSPRYKVTKRGQDVTLRCDPISSHATLYWYQQALGQGPEFLTYFNYEAQPDKSGLPSDRFSAERPEGSISTLTIQRTEQRDSAMYRCASSPGLADYEQYFGPGTRLTVT.

The rearrangement joins TRBV18 to TRBJ2-3, with D hard to call. CDR1 KGHSH and CDR2 LQKENI come from the germline V gene. The CDR3 is 13 amino acids. Trimming pared 0 bases from V and 3 bases from J, leaving 4 bases between. The CDR3 nucleotides read TGTGCCAGCTCACCACCGACTACAGATACGCAGTATTTT. This gives the protein CASSPPTTDTQYF.

There are a few counts of this clone. The CDR3 DNA reads TGTGCCAGCAGTTTGGGACAGGGGAAAGAGACCCAGTACTTC. Its translation: CASSLGQGKETQYF. This chain links TRBV28 with TRBJ2-5; 10 nucleotides align to TRBD1. Germline CDR1 is MDHEN and CDR2 is SYDVKM. V shed 3 bases, J shed 3 bases, and the junction held 1 base outside the gene matches. This CDR3 region has 14 residues.

In its sample, this clone was seen a few times. The rearrangement joins TRBV10-3 to TRBJ2-7; 9 nucleotides line up with TRBD2. Germline lookup yields CDR1 ENHRY and CDR2 SYGVKD. The trim removed 10 bases at V and 3 bases at J, leaving 7 bases unmatched. The CDR3 extends over 13 amino acids. The CDR3 loop reads CATTQREVYEQYF. The CDR3 DNA follows: TGTGCCACCACGCAGCGGGAGGTCTACGAGCAGTACTTC.

The CDR3 coding sequence is TGTGCCAGCGTTCGACAGGGGTTTCTGAATGAGCAGTTCTTC. As protein: CASVRQGFLNEQFF. The chain combines TRBV28 with TRBJ2-1; 8 bases are a match to TRBD1. V lost 8 bases to trimming and J lost 7 bases; unmatched junction nucleotides: 10. The germline V gene encodes CDR1 MDHEN and CDR2 SYDVKM. The CDR3 is 14 residues long.

Only a few counts were recorded for this clone. The chain is built from TRBV5-4 and TRBJ1-2; possible D gene TRBD1, 5 bases. From germline, CDR1 is SGHNT and CDR2 YYREEE (reference sequence). The CDR3 loop spans 16 amino acids. The ends were cut back, 0 bases at V and 6 bases at J, with 18 bases in the middle. CDR3 sequence (DNA): TGTGCCAGCAGCTTGGCCCGCCCGTCAGGGAGGGATGGCTACACCTTC. Translation gives CASSLARPSGRDGYTF.

This clone was observed a few times. J is TRBJ2-2 and V is TRBV9, with D possibly being TRBD2 (5 bases). The V gene lost 2 bases and the J gene lost 11 bases, with 7 bases spanning the gap. Looked up from germline, CDR1 is SGDLS and CDR2 is YYNGEE. CDR3 size: 11 residues. CDR3 DNA: TGTGCCAGCAGCGTTACGGGAGAGCTGTTTTTT. This translates into CASSVTGELFF.

CDR3 amino acids: CASTPGVNTEAFF. In DNA form, the CDR3 reads TGTGCCTCAACTCCGGGTGTGAACACTGAAGCTTTCTTT. The V gene is TRBV30, the J gene TRBJ1-1, with D unclear. There are 13 residues in the CDR3. Germline V gives CDR1 GTSNPN, CDR2 SVGIG (reference sequence). The ends were cut back, 7 bases at V and 0 bases at J, with 12 bases in the middle.

This clone was recorded a few times. The CDR3 sequence: CASSRTGRHQPQHF. In DNA form, the CDR3 reads TGTGCCAGCAGTCGGACAGGGCGCCATCAGCCCCAGCATTTT. The J gene is TRBJ1-5, the V gene TRBV6-5; 8 bases match TRBD1. V lost 5 bases, J lost 5 bases, and 5 bases stayed unmatched. The CDR3 extends over 14 amino acids. Germline V gives CDR1 MNHEY, CDR2 SVGAGI.

This clone has more than one count but fewer than ten. This sequence joins TRBV9 and TRBJ2-5, with D possibly matching TRBD1 (5 bases). Per germline, CDR1 SGDLS and CDR2 YYNGEE. There are 14 residues in the CDR3. V was trimmed by 0 bases and J by 1 base, leaving 7 bases between them. Here the CDR3 reads CASSVGTTQETQYF. Here the CDR3 DNA reads TGTGCCAGCAGCGTAGGGACAACCCAAGAGACCCAGTACTTC.